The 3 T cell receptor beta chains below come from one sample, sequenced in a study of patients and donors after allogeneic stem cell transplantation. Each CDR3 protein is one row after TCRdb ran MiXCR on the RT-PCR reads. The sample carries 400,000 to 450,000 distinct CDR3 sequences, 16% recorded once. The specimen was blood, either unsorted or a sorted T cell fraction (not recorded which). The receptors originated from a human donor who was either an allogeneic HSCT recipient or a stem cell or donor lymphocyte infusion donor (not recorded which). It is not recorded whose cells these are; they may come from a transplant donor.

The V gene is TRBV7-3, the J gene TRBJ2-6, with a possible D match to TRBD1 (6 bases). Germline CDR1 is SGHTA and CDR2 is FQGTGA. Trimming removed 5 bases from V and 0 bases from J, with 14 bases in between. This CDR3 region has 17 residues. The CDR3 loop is CASSLRQAPSGANVLTF. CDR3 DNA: TGTGCCAGCAGCCTACGACAGGCCCCCTCTGGGGCCAACGTCCTGACTTTC.

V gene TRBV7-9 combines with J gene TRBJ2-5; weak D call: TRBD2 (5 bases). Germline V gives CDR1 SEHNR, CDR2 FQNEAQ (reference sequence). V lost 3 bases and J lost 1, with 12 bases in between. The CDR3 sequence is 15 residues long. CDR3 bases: TGTGCCAGCAGCTTGGCTAGCTATGGCCAAGAGACCCAGTACTTC. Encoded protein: CASSLASYGQETQYF. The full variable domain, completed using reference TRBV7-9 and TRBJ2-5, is DTGVSQNPRHKITKRGQNVTFRCDPISEHNRLYWYRQTLGQGPEFLTYFQNEAQLEKSRLLSDRFSAERPKGSFSTLEIQRTEQGDSAMYLCASSLASYGQETQYFGPGTRLLVL.

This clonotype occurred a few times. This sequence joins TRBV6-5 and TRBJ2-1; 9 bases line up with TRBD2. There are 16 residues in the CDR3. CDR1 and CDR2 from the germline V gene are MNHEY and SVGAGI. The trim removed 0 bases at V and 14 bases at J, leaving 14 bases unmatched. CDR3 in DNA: TGTGCCAGCAGTTACTCGATAGGCGGGGGGGCCGGTAACGAGTTCTTC. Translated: CASSYSIGGGAGNEFF.